Listed below are T cell receptor beta chains from one sample, sequenced in a study of cytomegalovirus exposure and HLA in healthy donors. Sequencing used immunoSEQ multiplex PCR; TCRdb keeps in-frame clones, though not all of them. The table lists a few hundred thousand clones, more than 75% of them singletons, with roughly 0.93% in the top ten. The sample taken for sequencing was PBMCs. The receptor set was obtained from a woman in her late teens or twenties in good health and CMV-seronegative. Each CDR3 is given with its conserved first and last residue. The D gene is left open where the match is weak. Expanded clones get a size class; other rows say once, few or many, or leave the size out.

CDR3nt: TGCGCCAGCAGCCAGGGTAGGACTAGCGGCACCTACGAGCAGTACTTC
CDR3aa: CASSQGRTSGTYEQYF
j_gene: TRBJ2-7
d_gene: TRBD2
v_gene: TRBV4-3
abundance: NA

CDR3nt: TGTGCCAGCTCATCAACAATACAGGGGAATCAGCCCCAGCATTTT
CDR3aa: CASSSTIQGNQPQHF
j_gene: TRBJ1-5
d_gene: TRBD1
v_gene: TRBV6-6
abundance: NA

CDR3nt: TGTGCCAGCAGCCAAGGGTCTAGTCTGGCGTCCTACGAGCAGTACTTC
CDR3aa: CASSQGSSLASYEQYF
j_gene: TRBJ2-7
d_gene: NA
v_gene: TRBV14
abundance: once

CDR3nt: TGTGCCAGCAGCCTCGGACAGGGGGGCTATGGCTACACCTTC
CDR3aa: CASSLGQGGYGYTF
j_gene: TRBJ1-2
d_gene: TRBD1
v_gene: TRBV13
abundance: NA

CDR3nt: TGTGCCAGCAGCTTGGGGGACTTCTCTGGAAACACCATATATTTT
CDR3aa: CASSLGDFSGNTIYF
j_gene: TRBJ1-3
d_gene: NA
v_gene: TRBV5-4
abundance: NA

CDR3nt: TGTGCCAGCAGCGGTGTCCTAACTGGGGCCAACGTCCTGACTTTC
CDR3aa: CASSGVLTGANVLTF
j_gene: TRBJ2-6
d_gene: NA
v_gene: TRBV27
abundance: NA

CDR3nt: TGCAGCGGGGGTCAGGCAGGGAACCCCTTAAACTATGGCTACACCTTC
CDR3aa: CSGGQAGNPLNYGYTF
j_gene: TRBJ1-2
d_gene: NA
v_gene: TRBV29-1
abundance: once

CDR3nt: TGTGCCAGCAGTCCAAAACAGGGGGTTCAGATAAACACTGAAGCTTTCTTT
CDR3aa: CASSPKQGVQINTEAFF
j_gene: TRBJ1-1
d_gene: TRBD1
v_gene: TRBV27
abundance: NA

CDR3nt: TGTGCCAGCAGTTGGGGAGTCCTCGGGAATGAGCAGTTCTTC
CDR3aa: CASSWGVLGNEQFF
j_gene: TRBJ2-1
d_gene: NA
v_gene: TRBV27
abundance: NA

CDR3nt: TGTGCCAGCAGCTTTCACCTCCGGGACAAACCCTCGGGGATTGATGAAAAACTGTTTTTT
CDR3aa: CASSFHLRDKPSGIDEKLFF
j_gene: TRBJ1-4
d_gene: NA
v_gene: TRBV2
abundance: many

CDR3nt: TGCGCCAGCAGCCTCGCAGGGGGCCATAATGAAAAACTGTTTTTT
CDR3aa: CASSLAGGHNEKLFF
j_gene: TRBJ1-4
d_gene: TRBD1
v_gene: TRBV5-1
abundance: NA

CDR3nt: TGTGCCAGCAGGGCGGGACTCTCCCCGCGGCCTCAAGAGACCCAGTACTTC
CDR3aa: CASRAGLSPRPQETQYF
j_gene: TRBJ2-5
d_gene: NA
v_gene: TRBV2
abundance: NA

CDR3nt: TGTGCCAGCAGCCAGAGGGAGTTAGCGGGGTACACAGATACGCAGTATTTT
CDR3aa: CASSQRELAGYTDTQYF
j_gene: TRBJ2-3
d_gene: TRBD2
v_gene: TRBV11-1
abundance: NA

CDR3nt: TGTGCCAGCAGCTCGCGCGGATTCTATGGCTACACCTTC
CDR3aa: CASSSRGFYGYTF
j_gene: TRBJ1-2
d_gene: NA
v_gene: TRBV7-9
abundance: few

CDR3nt: TGTGCCAGCACCCCGGGACTAGCGAACACCGGGGAGCTGTTTTTT
CDR3aa: CASTPGLANTGELFF
j_gene: TRBJ2-2
d_gene: TRBD2
v_gene: TRBV6-5
abundance: NA

CDR3nt: TGTGCCAGCAGCGTAGCAGGAGGGAATAACTATGGCTACACCTTC
CDR3aa: CASSVAGGNNYGYTF
j_gene: TRBJ1-2
d_gene: NA
v_gene: TRBV9
abundance: NA

CDR3nt: TGTGCCAGTACCTCCTCAGCGGGAGCCTACAATGAGCAGTTCTTC
CDR3aa: CASTSSAGAYNEQFF
j_gene: TRBJ2-1
d_gene: TRBD2
v_gene: TRBV19
abundance: NA

CDR3nt: TGTGCCTGGACCCGAGGGTGGAATCGGCACGAGCAGTACTTC
CDR3aa: CAWTRGWNRHEQYF
j_gene: TRBJ2-7
d_gene: NA
v_gene: TRBV30
abundance: NA

CDR3nt: TGTGCCAGCAGCGATGGCGGGAGTGGAGAGACCCAGTACTTC
CDR3aa: CASSDGGSGETQYF
j_gene: TRBJ2-5
d_gene: TRBD2
v_gene: TRBV5-4
abundance: NA

CDR3nt: TGTGCCAGCAGCGTCGCGATGGGCCCGGACTATGGCTACACCTTC
CDR3aa: CASSVAMGPDYGYTF
j_gene: TRBJ1-2
d_gene: NA
v_gene: TRBV7-9
abundance: few

CDR3nt: TGTGCCAGTAGGACGACAGGGGGTCAGCCCCAGCATTTT
CDR3aa: CASRTTGGQPQHF
j_gene: TRBJ1-5
d_gene: TRBD1
v_gene: TRBV19
abundance: NA

CDR3nt: TGTGCCAGCAGCGGGCGGACAGGAACCGAGCAGTACTTC
CDR3aa: CASSGRTGTEQYF
j_gene: TRBJ2-7
d_gene: TRBD1
v_gene: TRBV9
abundance: once

CDR3nt: TGTGCCAGCAGGGTTAGCGGGAGAGGAGAGACCCAGTACTTC
CDR3aa: CASRVSGRGETQYF
j_gene: TRBJ2-5
d_gene: TRBD2
v_gene: TRBV2
abundance: NA

CDR3nt: TGCGCCAGCAGCTCCGGGACGGGGGTTACGGAGACCCAGTACTTC
CDR3aa: CASSSGTGVTETQYF
j_gene: TRBJ2-5
d_gene: NA
v_gene: TRBV5-1
abundance: NA